This T cell receptor beta chain was sequenced during a study of blood T cells in healthy people across ages. Per sample, no less than 5 micrograms of total RNA were extracted. A second PCR of roughly 7 to 11 cycles used a sample-barcoded 5' primer and a J-beta primer mix. A tag from a template-switch adaptor with 12 random nucleotides marked each cDNA molecule. TCRdb re-derived calls from the 5' RACE reads in MiXCR, one entry per CDR3 protein. The sample contains about 1.4 million distinct CDR3 sequences, around 59% of which appear only once. Study-level points and caveats: A strong correlation was seen between TCR beta diversity and naive T cell percentage.

A word on this clonotype: Its antigen is still unknown.

The clonotype was recovered from a man younger than 30 in good health. Sequencing was performed on blood.

The CDR3 region has the DNA TGTGCCACCGGAGAAGCTGGCGAAAAACTGTTTTTT. This gives the protein CATGEAGEKLFF. The V call is TRBV7-9, the J call TRBJ1-4; unclear D gene. This CDR3 is 12 amino acids long. Trimming shortened V by 10 bases and J by 8 bases, and 14 bases separated the two germline ends. In germline, CDR1 is SEHNR, CDR2 FQNEAQ (reference sequence).